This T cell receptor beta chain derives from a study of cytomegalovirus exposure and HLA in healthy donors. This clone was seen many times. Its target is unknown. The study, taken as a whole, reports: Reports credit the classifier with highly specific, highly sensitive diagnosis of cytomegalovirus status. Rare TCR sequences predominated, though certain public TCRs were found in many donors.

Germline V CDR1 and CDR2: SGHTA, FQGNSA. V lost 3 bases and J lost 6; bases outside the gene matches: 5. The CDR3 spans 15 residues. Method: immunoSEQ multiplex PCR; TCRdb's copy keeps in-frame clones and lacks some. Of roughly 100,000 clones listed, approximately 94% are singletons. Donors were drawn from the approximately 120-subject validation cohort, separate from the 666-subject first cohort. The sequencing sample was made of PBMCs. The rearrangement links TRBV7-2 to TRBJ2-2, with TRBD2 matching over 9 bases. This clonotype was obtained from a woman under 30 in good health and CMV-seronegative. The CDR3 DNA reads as TGTGCCAGCAGCTTCGCGGGGGGGATTGCCGGGGAGCTGTTTTTT. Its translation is CASSFAGGIAGELFF.